The next 2 T cell receptor beta chains were all read from a single sample in a study of blood T cell repertoires in COVID-19 (dated by TCRdb to 2020 to 2021). Library preparation was by the immunoSEQ multiplex PCR assay. What TCRdb holds here is the immuneACCESS table cut down to in-frame rearrangements. Part of the clones is not present; checked against another copy, under half of the missing clones reflect an unresolved V gene, and the others are unexplained. The sample includes 150,000 to 160,000 clones, with about 83% observed a single time. The ten largest clones represent 9% to 14% of the sample. The sequenced material came from peripheral blood. These receptors all stem from an older woman with COVID-19, enrolled during active disease.

The chain recombines TRBV19 with TRBJ1-4, with TRBD1 as a possible D gene (6 bases). V was clipped by 10 bases and J by 8 bases, with 20 bases between them. Germline V gene data show CDR1 as LNHDA and CDR2 as SQIVND (reference sequence). This CDR3 is built from 14 residues. As DNA, the CDR3 is TGTGCCACTTATGACGGGGCAGGGGTCGAAAAACTGTTTTTT. Translated: CATYDGAGVEKLFF.

This clone was detected once. The V gene is TRBV12-3 or TRBV12-4, the J gene TRBJ1-1, with 8 bases identical to TRBD1. The CDR3 is 13 amino acids. The J segment lost 10 bases and the V segment lost 1 base, leaving 5 bases of the junction unmatched. For the CDR3, the DNA is TGTGCCAGCAGTTTAGGGCAGGGGGCGTCAGCTTTCTTT. As protein: CASSLGQGASAFF.